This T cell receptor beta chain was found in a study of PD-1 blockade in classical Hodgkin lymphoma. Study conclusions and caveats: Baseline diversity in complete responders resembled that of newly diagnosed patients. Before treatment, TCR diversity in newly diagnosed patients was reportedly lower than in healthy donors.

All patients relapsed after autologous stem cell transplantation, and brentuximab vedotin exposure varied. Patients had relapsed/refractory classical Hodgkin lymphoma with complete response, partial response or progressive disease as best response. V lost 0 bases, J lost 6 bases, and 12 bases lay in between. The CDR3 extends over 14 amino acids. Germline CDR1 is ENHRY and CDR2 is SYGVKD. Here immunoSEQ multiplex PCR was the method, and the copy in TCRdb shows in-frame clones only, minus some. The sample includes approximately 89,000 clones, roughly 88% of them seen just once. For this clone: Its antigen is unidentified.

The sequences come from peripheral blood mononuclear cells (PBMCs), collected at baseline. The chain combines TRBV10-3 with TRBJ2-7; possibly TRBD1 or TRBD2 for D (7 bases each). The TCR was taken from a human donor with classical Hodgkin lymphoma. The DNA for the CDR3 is TGTGCCATCAGTGAGTCAGTCAGGGGGGGCGAGCAGTACTTC. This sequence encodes CAISESVRGGEQYF.